The 17 T cell receptor beta chains below come from one sample, sequenced in a study of blood T cell repertoires in COVID-19. Repertoires were generated with immunoSEQ multiplex PCR, while TCRdb's copy carries only in-frame clones and drops some. The sample has under 95,000 clones; about 88% are singletons. Sequenced: peripheral blood. The receptor set was obtained from a human donor in a cohort sampled during active COVID-19.

The chain links TRBV7-8 to TRBJ2-1; 11 bases align to TRBD2. The germline gives CDR1 SGHVS, CDR2 FQNEAQ. The CDR3 loop spans 15 amino acids. V gave up 5 bases and J gave up 5 bases; unmatched junction bases: 5. CDR3 DNA sequence: TGTGCCAGCAGCCCACTAGCGGGGGCTGACAATGAGCAGTTCTTC. Encoded protein: CASSPLAGADNEQFF.

V gene TRBV4-1 combines with J gene TRBJ2-7, with D possibly matching TRBD2 (5 bases). This CDR3 is built from 15 residues. Germline loops: CDR1 MGHRA, CDR2 YSYEKL. With 4 bases removed from V and 0 bases from J, the gap between germline ends came to 13 bases. In DNA, the CDR3 is TGCGCCAGCAGCCGAAATTTAGCGTACTCCTACGAGCAGTACTTC. Translated, it gives CASSRNLAYSYEQYF.

This chain links TRBV7-8 with TRBJ2-7; TRBD2 agrees at 7 bases. The V gene's germline CDR1 is SGHVS and CDR2 FQNEAQ. Trimming cost V 2 bases and J 2 bases; bases outside gene matches: 12. The CDR3 runs 17 residues. CDR3 sequence (DNA): TGTGCCAGCAGCTTAAAGCCCCCCGGCGGGGGTGCCTACGAGCAGTACTTC. Protein sequence: CASSLKPPGGGAYEQYF. The full variable domain, rest sourced from reference TRBV7-8 and TRBJ2-7, is GAGVSQSPRYKVAKRGQDVALRCDPISGHVSLFWYQQALGQGPEFLTYFQNEAQLDKSGLPSDRFFAERPEGSVSTLKIQRTQQEDSAVYLCASSLKPPGGGAYEQYFGPGTRLTVT.

V and J are TRBV24-1 and TRBJ2-7; the D gene is possibly TRBD1 (5 bases). The CDR3 contains 13 residues. Germline V gene sequence: CDR1 KGHDR, CDR2 SFDVKD. Between the trimmed V and J ends, which lost 4 bases and 4 bases, there was a span of 10 bases. CDR3 DNA: TGTGCCACCAGTGACTATGACAGTTACGAGCAGTACTTC. This translates into CATSDYDSYEQYF.

The chain joins TRBV28 to TRBJ1-5; 7 bases are a match to TRBD1. The V gene end was trimmed by 6 bases and the J gene end by 4 bases; junction bases not matched to a gene: 9. Germline CDR1 and CDR2: MDHEN and SYDVKM. CDR3 length: 15 amino acids. The CDR3 DNA sequence: TGTGCCAGCAGACCCCCCGGGACAGTGAATCAGCCCCAGCATTTT. It translates to CASRPPGTVNQPQHF.

V gene TRBV7-8 combines with J gene TRBJ1-1, with 8 positions matching TRBD1. The CDR3 spans 16 residues. Germline V gene lookup returns CDR1 SGHVS and CDR2 FQNEAQ. V lost 4 bases to trimming and J lost 0 bases; unmatched junction nucleotides: 7. The CDR3 spells CASSSRTGFVNTEAFF. The CDR3 bases are TGTGCCAGCAGCTCAAGGACAGGGTTCGTGAACACTGAAGCTTTCTTT. Supplemented by reference TRBV7-8 and TRBJ1-1, the full variable domain reads GAGVSQSPRYKVAKRGQDVALRCDPISGHVSLFWYQQALGQGPEFLTYFQNEAQLDKSGLPSDRFFAERPEGSVSTLKIQRTQQEDSAVYLCASSSRTGFVNTEAFFGQGTRLTVV.

This chain links TRBV6-5 with TRBJ1-1; D gene ambiguous. V was shortened by 7 bases and J by 5 bases, with 14 bases between the two germline ends. This CDR3 has 13 residues. Per the germline V gene, CDR1 is MNHEY and CDR2 is SVGAGI. The CDR3 DNA reads as TGTGCCAGCACGTCCGGGAGGAGGACTGAAGCTTTCTTT. Protein product: CASTSGRRTEAFF.

V and J are TRBV23-1 and TRBJ1-2, with D maybe TRBD1 (5 bases). TRBV23-1 is an ORF; its function is uncertain. The germline V and J ends were trimmed by 2 bases and 3 bases, with 34 bases remaining between them. CDR3 length: 22 amino acids. CDR3 sequence: CASSQNRDGCEGSGRDDYGYTF. In nucleotides, the CDR3 is TGCGCCAGCAGTCAAAATCGGGACGGGTGTGAGGGCTCAGGGAGGGATGACTATGGCTACACCTTC.

This chain uses TRBV2 with TRBJ2-7; 7 positions match TRBD1. The ends lost 10 bases at V and 6 bases at J; junction bases unmatched: 12. Germline CDR1 SNHLY, CDR2 FYNNEI. The CDR3 has 13 amino acids. This CDR3 is CATGPMTGSEQYF. The CDR3 nucleotides are TGTGCCACTGGCCCCATGACAGGGAGCGAGCAGTACTTC.

J is TRBJ2-1 and V is TRBV2; a weak D match, TRBD2 (6 bases). Germline values: CDR1 SNHLY, CDR2 FYNNEI. Between the trimmed V and J ends, which lost 6 bases and 5 bases, there was a span of 11 bases. The CDR3 contains 13 residues. CDR3 DNA sequence: TGTGCCAGCAGGTGGGACTTCGACAATGAGCAGTTCTTC. Its protein product is CASRWDFDNEQFF.

The chain has TRBV19 and TRBJ2-1; D possibly corresponds to TRBD2 (7 bases). The V gene lost 4 bases and the J gene lost 4 bases, with 17 bases spanning the gap. CDR3 length: 16 amino acids. Germline V gene sequence: CDR1 LNHDA, CDR2 SQIVND (reference sequence). CDR3 DNA: TGTGCCAGTAGTACCCTGGGGGGGGGCCTTTACAATGAGCAGTTCTTC. Residues: CASSTLGGGLYNEQFF.

CDR3 nucleotides: TGTGCCAGCAGCCCACGACTGTACGAGCAGTACTTC. It codes for CASSPRLYEQYF. The chain employs TRBV7-2 and TRBJ2-7; D ambiguous. Trimming pared 5 bases from V and 4 bases from J, leaving 9 bases between. CDR3 length equals 12 residues. Germline loops: CDR1 SGHTA, CDR2 FQGNSA.

The chain joins TRBV15 to TRBJ2-1; TRBD2 is a possible D gene (7 bases). Trimming took 0 bases from V and 6 from J, leaving 15 bases between them. Germline CDR1 is LNHNV and CDR2 is YYDKDF (reference sequence). CDR3 length: 16 amino acids. The CDR3 region has the DNA TGTGCCACCAGCAGAGAATTTTCGGGGGGCCGCAATGAGCAGTTCTTC. Translated: CATSREFSGGRNEQFF.

This clone is a singleton in its sample. The CDR3 here is CASSSRLTWGETQYF. The CDR3 DNA follows: TGTGCCAGCAGCAGCAGACTGACCTGGGGCGAGACCCAGTACTTC. The chain couples TRBV3-1 (or the pseudogene TRBV3-2) to TRBJ2-5; D may be TRBD1 (5 bases). Deletions cut 5 bases from V and 5 bases from J, with 18 bases between. In germline, CDR1 is LGHDT, CDR2 YNNKEL (reference sequence). The length of the CDR3 is 15 residues.

The chain has TRBV4-2 and TRBJ2-5; TRBD1 matches at 7 bases. CDR1 and CDR2 (germline): LGHNA, YNFKEQ. The CDR3 spans 14 residues. After removal of 0 bases from V and 5 bases from J, the junction contained 3 bases not matched to a gene. The CDR3 here is CASSQERQGETQYF. The CDR3 nucleotides read TGTGCCAGCAGCCAAGAACGACAGGGTGAGACCCAGTACTTC.

The V gene is TRBV4-1, the J gene TRBJ1-1; D possibly corresponds to TRBD1 (6 bases). V gave up 0 bases and J gave up 1 base, with 9 bases separating them. From germline, CDR1 is MGHRA and CDR2 YSYEKL. This CDR3 has 15 amino acids. CDR3 nucleotides: TGCGCCAGCAGCCAAGAACGGACAGCGAACACTGAAGCTTTCTTT. Translating gives CASSQERTANTEAFF.

The chain employs TRBV9 and TRBJ2-3; TRBD1 might be the D (5 bases). Germline V lookup: CDR1 SGDLS, CDR2 YYNGEE. Trimming took 3 bases from V and 2 from J, leaving 10 bases between them. CDR3 length equals 14 residues. Here the CDR3 reads CASSADSYTDTQYF. The CDR3 bases are TGTGCCAGCAGCGCCGACAGCTACACAGATACGCAGTATTTT.